Presented here are 23 T cell receptor beta chains from one specimen sequenced in a study of blood T cell repertoires in COVID-19. The method was immunoSEQ multiplex PCR; TCRdb's version includes in-frame clones alone and lacks a portion of them. The sample holds about 25,000 clones, about nine tenths seen once. Sequencing was carried out using peripheral blood. These receptor sequences come from a man aged 45-60 years with active COVID-19.

Only a few counts were recorded for this clone. V gene TRBV5-8 combines with J gene TRBJ2-1, with TRBD1 identical over 7 bases. CDR3 length: 13 amino acids. Germline CDR1 reads SGHTS; CDR2 reads YDEGEE. V shed 6 bases, J shed 6 bases, and the junction held 6 bases outside the gene matches. CDR3 residues: CASMQGVANEQFF. The CDR3 DNA reads as TGTGCCAGCATGCAGGGGGTAGCCAATGAGCAGTTCTTC. Based on the CDR3 plus reference TRBV5-8 and TRBJ2-1, the full variable domain is EAGVTQSPTHLIKTRGQQATLRCSPISGHTSVYWYQQALGLGLQFLLWYDEGEERNRGNFPPRFSGRQFPNYSSELNVNALELEDSALYLCASMQGVANEQFFGPGTRLTVL.

The chain carries TRBV24-1 and TRBJ2-2; 8 bases agree with TRBD2. The germline CDR1 and CDR2 sequences are KGHDR and SFDVKD. The CDR3 runs to 15 residues. The V and J ends lost 1 base and 5 bases, in that order; junction bases with no gene match: 2. This CDR3 reads CATSDLAGVTGELFF. The CDR3 coding sequence is TGTGCCACCAGTGATTTAGCGGGAGTGACCGGGGAGCTGTTTTTT.

This clone has only a few counts. V gene TRBV4-3 combines with J gene TRBJ1-6; D gene unclear. The V gene lost 0 bases and the J gene lost 9 bases, with 18 bases spanning the gap. CDR1 is LGHNA, CDR2 YSLEER, per germline. The CDR3 is 17 residues long. The CDR3 here is CASSQDLVGSWASPLHF. CDR3 nucleotide sequence: TGCGCCAGCAGCCAAGATCTTGTTGGAAGCTGGGCTTCACCCCTCCACTTT.

This chain joins TRBV18 and TRBJ2-7, with 8 bases fitting TRBD1. The V gene end was trimmed by 3 bases and the J gene end by 3 bases; junction bases not matched to a gene: 1. CDR1 and CDR2 from the germline V gene are KGHSH and LQKENI. The CDR3 sequence is 13 residues long. This CDR3 reads CASSPGTGYEQYV. CDR3 in DNA: TGTGCCAGCTCACCCGGGACAGGCTACGAGCAGTACGTC.

CDR3 protein: CASRPAAGEQFF. The CDR3 DNA is TGTGCCAGCAGGCCGGCGGCGGGGGAGCAGTTCTTC. The chain employs TRBV27 and TRBJ2-1; possible D gene TRBD2, 6 bases. This CDR3 is 12 amino acids long. The V and J ends lost 6 bases and 10 bases respectively, with 13 bases between them. Germline-derived CDR1 and CDR2 are MNHEY and SMNVEV (reference sequence).

CDR3: CASRPGGGSPLHF. DNA of the CDR3: TGTGCCAGCAGACCAGGGGGTGGTTCACCCCTCCACTTT. The chain uses TRBV6-5 and TRBJ1-6, with 7 bases that match TRBD1. The CDR3 is 13 residues long. Germline V gene lookup returns CDR1 MNHEY and CDR2 SVGAGI. V lost 6 bases and J lost 9; bases outside the gene matches: 5.

The CDR3 spells CASSSTGDYGYTF. CDR3 nucleotides: TGCGCCAGCAGCTCGACAGGGGACTATGGCTACACCTTC. The J gene is TRBJ1-2, the V gene TRBV5-1; TRBD1 aligns across 8 bases. Germline V gene data show CDR1 as SGHRS and CDR2 as YFSETQ. V was pared by 3 bases and J by 3 bases, with 1 base of the junction left unmatched. The CDR3 extends over 13 amino acids.

This chain uses TRBV25-1 with TRBJ2-1; 8 bases are shared with TRBD2. The CDR3 consists of 15 residues. J was trimmed by 9 bases and V by 5 bases; bases with no gene match: 12. CDR1 is MGHDK, CDR2 SYGVNS, per germline. The CDR3 coding sequence is TGTGCCAGCAGTCAAGCGGGAGTGAACGGTCCTGAGCAGTTCTTC. It translates to CASSQAGVNGPEQFF.

The gene calls are TRBV19 and TRBJ2-5; TRBD1 agrees at 7 bases. Losses at the gene ends were 5 bases for V and 6 bases for J; bases not matched to a gene: 9. Per the germline V gene, CDR1 is LNHDA and CDR2 is SQIVND (reference sequence). This CDR3 has 14 residues. The DNA of the CDR3 is TGTGCCAGTAGTCCACGACAGGGTTTAAAGACCCAGTACTTC. It translates to CASSPRQGLKTQYF.

The V gene is TRBV6-5, the J gene TRBJ2-7; D perhaps matches TRBD2 (6 bases). This CDR3 contains 14 residues. Trimming took 2 bases from V and 7 from J, leaving 15 bases between them. Germline-derived CDR1 and CDR2 are MNHEY and SVGAGI. In nucleotides, the CDR3 is TGTGCCAGCAGTTACCTGGGGACTCGGGAAGAGCAGTACTTC. It codes for CASSYLGTREEQYF.

The chain links TRBV21-1 to TRBJ2-1; the table's D call of TRBD1 was not tested on the DNA. TRBV21-1 is a pseudogene. The CDR3 sequence is 19 residues long. CDR3 protein: CASSKKRTNGPDRPNEQFF. The CDR3 DNA sequence: TGTGCCAGCAGCAAAAAGAGAACCAATGGGCCGGACAGACCTAATGAGCAGTTCTTC.

The rearrangement links TRBV30 to TRBJ2-1, with 7 positions matching TRBD2. From germline, CDR1 is GTSNPN and CDR2 SVGIG (reference sequence). V was pared by 4 bases and J by 6 bases, with 6 bases of the junction left unmatched. The CDR3 is 13 residues long. The CDR3 nucleotides read TGTGCCTGGAACCGGGACTACGGCAATGAGCAGTTCTTC. This gives the protein CAWNRDYGNEQFF.

The chain employs TRBV6-2 or TRBV6-3 and TRBJ2-1; possible D gene TRBD2, 6 bases. CDR3 length equals 13 residues. In germline, CDR1 is MNHEY, CDR2 SVGEGT. The V and J ends lost 5 bases and 9 bases respectively, with 14 bases between them. The CDR3 coding sequence is TGTGCCAGCAGTCCCGGGACTCCTTTTGAGCAGTTCTTC. Its translation is CASSPGTPFEQFF.

The V gene is TRBV6-5, the J gene TRBJ2-7, with D maybe TRBD1 (8 bases). This CDR3 has 14 residues. The V and J ends lost 4 bases and 5 bases respectively, with 15 bases between them. Per germline, CDR1 MNHEY and CDR2 SVGAGI. The CDR3 coding sequence is TGTGCCAGCAGTTCACGACAGGGGAGGGACGAGCAGTACGTC. Translated, it gives CASSSRQGRDEQYV.

The CDR3 DNA is TGCACCAGCAGCCAAGATATAGCCGATACGCAGTATTTT. Translating gives CTSSQDIADTQYF. V usage is TRBV1 and J usage is TRBJ2-3; the DNA was not compared with TRBD2, the D call given in the table. TRBV1 is tagged as a pseudogene. The CDR3 length is 13 residues.

The V call is TRBV6-5, the J call TRBJ1-3; D not resolved. CDR3 size: 15 residues. Germline CDR1 MNHEY, CDR2 SVGAGI. V lost 2 bases to trimming and J lost 0 bases, with 8 bases between them. Written as DNA, the CDR3 is TGTGCCAGCAGTTACCGGGTAAACTCTGGAAACACCATATATTTT. Its translation is CASSYRVNSGNTIYF.

The chain joins TRBV6-2 or TRBV6-3 to TRBJ2-3; D is possibly TRBD1 (6 bases). The CDR3 totals 12 residues. Germline CDR1 is MNHEY and CDR2 is SVGEGT. V was shortened by 6 bases and J by 6 bases, with 10 bases between the two germline ends. The CDR3 protein is CASSVRGDTQYF. CDR3 coding DNA: TGTGCCAGCAGCGTTAGGGGGGATACGCAGTATTTT.

The chain uses TRBV18 and TRBJ1-2; 8 bases are shared with TRBD1. The junction had 9 bases not matched to a gene; V was cut back by 3 bases and J by 0 bases. This CDR3 is 17 amino acids long. Looked up from germline, CDR1 is KGHSH and CDR2 is LQKENI. CDR3 DNA sequence: TGTGCCAGCTCACCCATGGGACAGGCGACAACTAACTATGGCTACACCTTC. It encodes CASSPMGQATTNYGYTF.

The chain has TRBV9 and TRBJ1-6; 7 bases match TRBD1. Germline-derived CDR1 and CDR2 are SGDLS and YYNGEE. J gave up 7 bases and V 0 bases, and 4 bases lay outside the gene matches. This CDR3 is 15 amino acids long. The CDR3 nucleotides read TGTGCCAGCAGCGTAGTCCCAGGGGGGAATTCACCCCTCCACTTT. Translating gives CASSVVPGGNSPLHF.

This clone occurred once. The V call is TRBV5-5, the J call TRBJ2-2; a weak D match, TRBD1 (5 bases). The CDR3 is 15 residues long. V shed 2 bases and J shed 0 bases, with 8 bases lying between them. Germline lookup yields CDR1 SGHKS and CDR2 YYEKEE (reference sequence). Here the CDR3 DNA reads TGTGCCAGCAGCTTAGGACAAACGAACACCGGGGAGCTGTTTTTT. Its translation is CASSLGQTNTGELFF.

The gene calls are TRBV9 and TRBJ2-2; no clear D. V dropped 4 bases and J dropped 0 bases, with 7 bases sitting between them. This CDR3 is built from 14 residues. Germline CDR1 SGDLS, CDR2 YYNGEE. The DNA for the CDR3 is TGTGCCAGCAGCTCAGGATCGAACACCGGGGAGCTGTTTTTT. The encoded protein is CASSSGSNTGELFF.

V gene TRBV19 combines with J gene TRBJ1-5; maybe TRBD1 (6 bases). V was cut by 6 bases and J by 0 bases, with 12 bases left in between. The CDR3 is 15 residues long. Germline V lookup: CDR1 LNHDA, CDR2 SQIVND (reference sequence). This chain's CDR3 is CASRVTGYSNQPQHF. In DNA form, the CDR3 reads TGTGCCAGTAGGGTGACAGGTTATAGCAATCAGCCCCAGCATTTT. Looking up the rest from reference TRBV19 and TRBJ1-5 gives the full variable domain: DGGITQSPKYLFRKEGQNVTLSCEQNLNHDAMYWYRQDPGQGLRLIYYSQIVNDFQKGDIAEGYSVSREKKESFPLTVTSAQKNPTAFYLCASRVTGYSNQPQHFGDGTRLSIL.

A few counts support this clone. This chain connects TRBV30 to TRBJ1-5; possible D gene TRBD1, 6 bases. The germline gives CDR1 GTSNPN, CDR2 SVGIG (reference sequence). CDR3 length equals 15 residues. V shed 3 bases and J shed 2 bases, with 14 bases lying between them. The CDR3 coding sequence is TGTGCCTGGAGCCTTGGTTGGACAGGCAATCAGCCCCAGCATTTT. Its translation: CAWSLGWTGNQPQHF.